One TCR beta chain is described in this entry. The CDR3 length is 14 residues. Germline CDR1 and CDR2: MDHEN and SYDVKM. The V end lost 2 bases, the J end lost 2 bases, and 7 bases lay between the germline ends. The sample originates from a study of cytomegalovirus exposure and HLA in healthy donors. Primers: 60 Vbeta forward and 13 Jbeta reverse. Clones were read by immunoSEQ multiplex PCR, and TCRdb kept only the in-frame ones, dropping some. The repertoire includes about 190,000 clones, 70% to 75% of them detected once, and around 3.3% sits in the top ten. This TCR came from a young woman in good health and CMV-seropositive. J is TRBJ1-5 and V is TRBV28, with D unclear. Input material: PBMCs. CDR3 in amino acids: CASSLSGRNQPQHF. CDR3 coding DNA: TGTGCCAGCAGTTTAAGCGGGCGCAATCAGCCCCAGCATTTT. The complete variable domain, with remaining parts taken from reference TRBV28 and TRBJ1-5, reads DVKVTQSSRYLVKRTGEKVFLECVQDMDHENMFWYRQDPGLGLRLIYFSYDVKMKEKGDIPEGYSVSREKKERFSLILESASTNQTSMYLCASSLSGRNQPQHFGDGTRLSIL.